The 21 T cell receptor beta chains reported below all come from one sample, sequenced in a study of cytomegalovirus exposure and HLA in healthy donors. This table comes from immunoSEQ multiplex PCR, and its TCRdb copy is limited to in-frame clones, with some not included. The profile shows about 60,000 clones, roughly 96% of them singletons. The sequenced sample consisted of PBMCs. These receptor sequences come from a young man in good health and CMV-seronegative.

The chain has TRBV5-6 and TRBJ1-2; 7 nucleotides align to TRBD1. CDR1 SGHDT and CDR2 YYEEEE come from the germline V gene. Germline trimming cut 4 bases from V and 3 bases from J; bases unmatched to any gene: 6. The length of the CDR3 is 14 residues. CDR3 in amino acids: CASSQPTGDYGYTF. The CDR3 coding sequence is TGTGCCAGCAGCCAACCCACAGGGGACTATGGCTACACCTTC.

J is TRBJ1-2 and V is TRBV28; D remains unclear. The V and J ends lost 6 bases and 7 bases respectively, with 9 bases between them. CDR3 length equals 11 residues. From germline, CDR1 is MDHEN and CDR2 SYDVKM. CDR3: CASSAGFGYTF. CDR3 coding DNA: TGTGCCAGCAGCGCAGGATTTGGCTACACCTTC.

The genes are TRBV5-6 and TRBJ2-3; D may be TRBD2 (7 bases). The CDR3 has 18 amino acids. The V gene lost 1 base and the J gene lost 0 bases, with 18 bases spanning the gap. Looked up from germline, CDR1 is SGHDT and CDR2 is YYEEEE. CDR3 in amino acids: CASSLYLGGGRSTDTQYF. CDR3 DNA sequence: TGTGCCAGCAGCTTGTATTTGGGGGGGGGCAGGAGCACAGATACGCAGTATTTT.

The genes are TRBV4-1 and TRBJ2-1; D might be TRBD1 (5 bases). Germline V gene lookup returns CDR1 MGHRA and CDR2 YSYEKL. The germline V and J ends were trimmed by 4 bases and 7 bases, with 14 bases remaining between them. The length of the CDR3 is 14 residues. Here the CDR3 reads CASSPRLGDNEQFF. CDR3 DNA: TGCGCCAGCAGCCCCCGGTTAGGGGATAATGAGCAGTTCTTC.

J is TRBJ1-5 and V is TRBV28; 9 bases match TRBD1. CDR1 is MDHEN, CDR2 SYDVKM, per germline. The CDR3 is 16 residues long. V lost 7 bases to trimming and J lost 0 bases; unmatched junction nucleotides: 7. CDR3 nucleotide sequence: TGTGCCAGCACTGGACAGGGGATTTATAGCAATCAGCCCCAGCATTTT. It encodes CASTGQGIYSNQPQHF.

The V and J genes are TRBV27 and TRBJ1-1; tentatively, D is TRBD1 (6 bases). The CDR3 is made up of 16 amino acids. V was shortened by 7 bases and J by 7 bases, with 25 bases between the two germline ends. Germline loops: CDR1 MNHEY, CDR2 SMNVEV (reference sequence). This CDR3 reads CASKGVRGSKKREAFF. CDR3 DNA: TGTGCCAGCAAGGGGGTCCGGGGAAGCAAGAAGCGTGAAGCTTTCTTT.

V gene TRBV5-1 combines with J gene TRBJ2-7; D perhaps matches TRBD2 (6 bases). The germline gives CDR1 SGHRS, CDR2 YFSETQ. This CDR3 spans 15 amino acids. Deletions cut 1 base from V and 0 bases from J, with 11 bases between. CDR3 DNA: TGCGCCAGCAGCTTGAATGAGGGACTCTCCTACGAGCAGTACTTC. It yields the protein CASSLNEGLSYEQYF.

In DNA form, the CDR3 reads TGTGCCAGCAGCTTAGGTCCCGGCAATCAGCCCCAGCATTTT. Its translation: CASSLGPGNQPQHF. The chain is built from TRBV7-6 and TRBJ1-5; D uncertain. CDR1 is SGHVS and CDR2 is FNYEAQ in the germline V gene. The CDR3 runs to 14 residues. The V and J ends lost 1 base and 2 bases respectively, with 6 bases between them.

V gene TRBV18 combines with J gene TRBJ2-1, with D perhaps matching TRBD1 (6 bases). The CDR3 covers 14 residues. CDR1 KGHSH and CDR2 LQKENI come from the germline V gene. The germline V and J ends were trimmed by 3 bases and 4 bases, with 10 bases remaining between them. For the CDR3, the DNA is TGTGCCAGCTCACCTCCACAGGGATACAATGAGCAGTTCTTC. Protein product: CASSPPQGYNEQFF.

The chain links TRBV10-3 to TRBJ2-7, with TRBD2 identical over 13 bases. The CDR3 runs 16 residues. Per the germline V gene, CDR1 is ENHRY and CDR2 is SYGVKD. Germline trimming cut 9 bases from V and 7 bases from J; bases unmatched to any gene: 15. The CDR3 DNA follows: TGTGCCATTAGCGGACTAGCGGGAGCCCTCCTCCAGGAGCAGTACTTC. It translates to CAISGLAGALLQEQYF.

V gene TRBV6-4 combines with J gene TRBJ2-3, with TRBD1 identical over 11 bases. Germline V gives CDR1 MRHNA, CDR2 SNTAGT. CDR3 length: 16 amino acids. Trimming removed 6 bases from V and 3 bases from J; junction bases left unmatched: 8. CDR3 protein: CASRDTGTGGTDTQYF. In DNA, the CDR3 is TGTGCCAGCAGAGATACCGGGACAGGGGGAACAGATACGCAGTATTTT.

As DNA, the CDR3 is TGTGCCAGCAAGGAGGCGGCCAACGTCCTGACTTTC. Its translation is CASKEAANVLTF. This chain joins TRBV27 and TRBJ2-6; D may be TRBD2 (5 bases). In germline, CDR1 is MNHEY, CDR2 SMNVEV (reference sequence). The CDR3 is 12 residues long. V was clipped by 7 bases and J by 6 bases, with 7 bases between them.

The CDR3 sequence is CASSPRDRTNTGELFF. The CDR3 coding sequence is TGTGCCAGCAGCCCGAGGGACAGGACCAACACCGGGGAGCTGTTTTTT. The chain combines TRBV7-9 with TRBJ2-2; TRBD1 aligns across 8 bases. The CDR3 contains 16 residues. Germline V gives CDR1 SEHNR, CDR2 FQNEAQ (reference sequence). Trimming took 5 bases from V and 2 from J; bases not matched to a gene: 7.

The chain carries TRBV5-1 and TRBJ2-7; perhaps TRBD1 as D (6 bases). This CDR3 region has 14 residues. Germline assignment: CDR1 SGHRS and CDR2 YFSETQ. Trimming took 0 bases from V and 1 from J, leaving 8 bases between them. CDR3 in DNA: TGCGCCAGCAGCTTGGCAGGGGAATCCTACGAGCAGTACTTC. Encoded protein: CASSLAGESYEQYF.

V gene TRBV13 combines with J gene TRBJ2-1; maybe TRBD2 (6 bases). Trimming removed 1 base from V and 7 bases from J, with 17 bases in between. The CDR3 length is 16 residues. Germline-derived CDR1 and CDR2 are PRHDT and FYEKMQ (reference sequence). CDR3 coding DNA: TGTGCCAGCAGCTTAGAGGGGCAGCGGGTAGGGAATGAGCAGTTCTTC. It codes for CASSLEGQRVGNEQFF.

V is TRBV7-2 and J is TRBJ2-7, with a weak D call TRBD1 (5 bases). Germline CDR1 reads SGHTA; CDR2 reads FQGNSA. This CDR3 contains 14 residues. Trimming pared 5 bases from V and 3 bases from J, leaving 14 bases between. CDR3 coding DNA: TGTGCCAGCAGCCTTAGCCAGGGTAGCTACGAGCAGTACTTC. Translating it yields CASSLSQGSYEQYF. The complete variable domain, with remaining parts taken from reference TRBV7-2 and TRBJ2-7, reads GAGVSQSPSNKVTEKGKDVELRCDPISGHTALYWYRQSLGQGLEFLIYFQGNSAPDKSGLPSDRFSAERTGGSVSTLTIQRTQQEDSAVYLCASSLSQGSYEQYFGPGTRLTVT.

V usage is TRBV11-1 and J usage is TRBJ2-5; TRBD1 is a possible D gene (5 bases). The CDR3 totals 16 residues. V gave up 1 base and J gave up 2 bases, with 14 bases separating them. Germline V gene sequence: CDR1 SGHAT, CDR2 FQDESV (reference sequence). For the CDR3, the DNA is TGTGCCAGCAGCTTAGAGGGGTTGTCAACGCAAGAGACCCAGTACTTC. Protein sequence: CASSLEGLSTQETQYF.

The chain couples TRBV6-6 to TRBJ1-2; no reliable D call. The ends were cut back, 1 base at V and 4 bases at J, with 4 bases in the middle. Germline V CDR1 and CDR2: MNHNY, SVGAGI (reference sequence). This CDR3 has 12 residues. DNA of the CDR3: TGTGCCAGCAGTTACTTCAGCTATGGCTACACCTTC. It codes for CASSYFSYGYTF.

V is TRBV5-1 and J is TRBJ2-5; 10 bases fit TRBD2. CDR3 length: 16 residues. Germline values: CDR1 SGHRS, CDR2 YFSETQ. V shed 6 bases and J 2 bases; nucleotides not matched to a gene: 10. CDR3 sequence (DNA): TGCGCCAGCAACTTAGGAACTAGCGGGACTCAAGAGACCCAGTACTTC. Amino acid sequence: CASNLGTSGTQETQYF.

V is TRBV28 and J is TRBJ1-1, with 8 bases lining up with TRBD1. With 2 bases clipped from V and 1 base from J, the junction kept 6 bases outside the gene matches. This CDR3 is built from 16 residues. Germline CDR1 and CDR2: MDHEN and SYDVKM. CDR3 DNA sequence: TGTGCCAGCAGTTTAAAGGACAGGGCCCAGAACACTGAAGCTTTCTTT. It encodes CASSLKDRAQNTEAFF.

This chain joins TRBV10-1 and TRBJ2-1, with a possible D match to TRBD2 (7 bases). Germline assignment: CDR1 WNHNN and CDR2 SYGVQD (reference sequence). The V end was cut by 2 bases, the J end by 10 bases, with 12 bases between. The CDR3 is 13 amino acids. CDR3 nucleotide sequence: TGCGCCAGCAGTGAGGCTAGCGGACAGGAGCAGTTCTTC. Amino acid sequence: CASSEASGQEQFF.